This T cell receptor beta chain was obtained from a study of cytomegalovirus exposure and HLA in healthy donors. The study, taken as a whole, reports: A later analysis reportedly identified an Asian-associated ancestry cluster as carrying fewer N-insertions than the 666-donor mean.

A word on this clone: Antigen specificity is unknown.

The germline gives CDR1 LGHNA, CDR2 YNFKEQ. V was shortened by 0 bases and J by 7 bases, with 12 bases between the two germline ends. The CDR3 length is 14 residues. The PCR had 60 Vbeta and 13 Jbeta primers. The data were produced by immunoSEQ multiplex PCR, yet TCRdb's version contains in-frame clones alone and is incomplete. The sample lists 150,000 to 200,000 clones, roughly 84% occurring once. The sample was PBMCs. V is TRBV4-2 and J is TRBJ1-2; no clear D gene. The sequence was obtained from a girl less than two years old in good health and CMV-seronegative. The chain's CDR3 is CASSQEAGLRGYTF. CDR3 DNA sequence: TGTGCCAGCAGCCAAGAGGCAGGCTTGCGTGGCTACACCTTC.